This T cell receptor beta chain was sequenced for a study of CD8+ T cells in alopecia areata. The overall study: Treatment of the treated patients consisted of oral tofacitinib, 5 to 10 mg twice daily. Patients remained on tofacitinib for 6 to 18 months and then went 6 months without it. Percent of scalp involved defined treated patients' severity scores.

The sequencing template was cDNA reverse transcribed from extracted RNA. The table came from immunoSEQ multiplex PCR; TCRdb's copy has only in-frame clones and leaves some out. The sample contains fewer than 250,000 clones, roughly two fifths of which appear only once. The CDR3 has 13 residues. Germline V gene sequence: CDR1 MNHNY, CDR2 SVGAGI (reference sequence). The V end was cut by 2 bases, the J end by 9 bases, with 8 bases between. Described treatment: oral pan-JAK inhibitor, 5-10 mg twice daily. V usage is TRBV6-6 and J usage is TRBJ1-6; D is unresolved. The sequence was obtained from a human donor with alopecia areata. The material was CD4+ T cells sorted from blood, obtained around week 34, from a patient treated with tofacitinib. CDR3 amino acids: CASSYLEGSPLHF. In nucleotides, the CDR3 is TGTGCCAGCAGTTACCTGGAGGGTTCACCCCTCCACTTT.